This T cell receptor beta chain came from a study of T cells in Graves' hyperthyroidism and ophthalmopathy. Ophthalmopathy patients had Clinical Activity Score at least 3, NOSPECS grade at least 4, duration under 3 months. Fresh 10 ml peripheral blood yielded PBMCs. The CDR3 is 14 residues long. The V gene's germline CDR1 is MGHRA and CDR2 YSYEKL. Points on this clonotype: The antigen is unknown. At one end the junction does not follow the germline gene, possibly because of a read error.

Study-level findings and limits: Peripheral blood also featured most of the thyroid clonotypes expanded above 0.001.

Amplification yielded TCR beta CDR3 regions, with RNA transcripts as the source. With the HTBI primer set, the TCR CDR3 went through a first round of RT-PCR. TCRdb re-analysed the multiplex PCR reads in MiXCR, keeping a single row per CDR3 protein. The repertoire holds over 400,000 distinct CDR3 sequences, with roughly 15% as singletons. The clonotype was recovered from a man younger than 35 with Graves' ophthalmopathy. The J gene is TRBJ2-2, the V gene TRBV4-1; D gene ambiguous. The sample comprised blood. CDR3 loop: CASSQALGSGELFF. DNA of the CDR3: TGTGCCAGCAGCCAAGCTTTAGGGTCCGGGGAGCTGTTTTTT.